The following is a T cell receptor beta chain sequence with its context. This sample stems from a study of blood T cell repertoires in COVID-19. Study background: Specimens from acute and convalescent COVID-19 originated in the United States, Italy and Spain.

Per germline, CDR1 MNHEY and CDR2 SVGAGI. Between the trimmed V and J ends, which lost 4 bases and 1 base, there was a span of 4 bases. The CDR3 is 12 amino acids. Original handling: Scientists estimated how many nucleated cells there were by amplifying reference gene primers. Assay: immunoSEQ multiplex PCR; the TCRdb copy retains only in-frame clones and omits some. V, J and clone size were drawn from that table, and D and trimming were deduced from the DNA. The sample lists around 120,000 clones, approximately 87% occurring once. The sample was peripheral blood. The sequence was collected from a woman aged 70-85 years with acute or convalescent COVID-19. The chain couples TRBV6-5 to TRBJ1-1; no clear D. The CDR3 protein is CASSFRNTEAFF. The CDR3 bases are TGTGCCAGCAGTTTTAGGAACACTGAAGCTTTCTTT.